The clone carrying this T cell receptor (beta chain) was seen at least ten times. This sample stems from a study of T cells after yellow fever vaccination. The overall study: Investigators sorted EM, EMRA, CM and Tscm memory subsets, relying on CD3, CD45RA, CCR7 and CD95.

The authors made TCR cDNA by 5'RACE template switching, adding a universal primer site and UMIs. TCRdb independently ran MiXCR on the 5' RACE reads; one entry per CDR3 protein. The data hold tens of thousands of distinct CDR3 sequences, with less than 5.5% observed a single time. Overall study findings and caveats: Most clones from primary vaccination resurfaced after the booster (approximately 95% CD4, 75% to 90% CD8). It was a small share of clonotypes that appeared in both CD4 and CD8 compartments.

Germline V gives CDR1 SGHNT, CDR2 YYREEE (reference sequence). The germline V and J ends were trimmed by 4 bases and 4 bases, with 12 bases remaining between them. The CDR3 spans 14 residues. The specimen comprised PBMCs, either bulk or a sorted T-cell subset (CD4+, CD8+, memory, or dextramer-sorted; not recorded which), sampled more than 40 days after the first yellow fever vaccination. This TCR derives from a man aged 18-30 years who received the YFV17D yellow fever vaccine. V gene TRBV5-4 combines with J gene TRBJ2-1; D is possibly TRBD1 (6 bases). The DNA for the CDR3 is TGTGCCAGCAGCGCCGGGACATCGTACAATGAGCAGTTCTTC. This sequence encodes CASSAGTSYNEQFF.